This T cell receptor (beta chain) is drawn from a study of cytomegalovirus exposure and HLA in healthy donors. Background on the study: The same platform was used for the roughly 130 validation repertoires and the approximately 670 first-cohort repertoires, a later analysis reported.

CDR1 and CDR2 (germline): MDHEN, SYDVKM. CDR3 size: 15 residues. Deletions cut 8 bases from V and 2 bases from J, with 15 bases between. Points on this clone: Its matching antigen is unknown.

General study points: Listed as cytomegalovirus-associated were 150 to 200 TCR beta chains. Subsequent analysis of the roughly 120 validation repertoires found a tendency for first-cohort TCR clusters to co-occur.

Profiled with immunoSEQ multiplex PCR; TCRdb holds only in-frame clones, not every one. In the table there are about 74,000 clones, about 94% of which are singletons. This clonotype was sampled from a man between 18 and 35 years old in good health and CMV-seropositive. This chain joins TRBV28 and TRBJ1-4; maybe TRBD1 (5 bases). Input material: PBMCs. This CDR3 reads CASGRAGMTNEKLFF. The CDR3 nucleotides are TGTGCCAGCGGCCGGGCAGGGATGACTAATGAAAAACTGTTTTTT.